Below are 21 T cell receptor beta chains sequenced from a single sample in a study of OX40 agonist ivuxolimab in advanced cancers. Method: immunoSEQ multiplex PCR; TCRdb's copy keeps in-frame clones and lacks some. Among under 85,000 clones listed, 70% to 90% were seen once. The material sequenced was CD4+ or CD8+ T cells sorted from blood, taken in a trial of the OX40 agonist ivuxolimab. Every receptor here comes from an adult with an advanced solid tumor such as melanoma, head and neck, liver or kidney cancer.

This clone showed up just once. This chain links TRBV7-9 with TRBJ1-4, with D unclear. V was pared by 6 bases and J by 0 bases, with 8 bases between. The germline V gene has CDR1 SEHNR and CDR2 FQNEAQ (reference sequence). This CDR3 is 14 amino acids long. This CDR3 is CASSLQTTNEKLFF. The CDR3 bases are TGTGCCAGCAGTTTACAGACAACTAATGAAAAACTGTTTTTT. The complete variable domain, with remaining parts taken from reference TRBV7-9 and TRBJ1-4, reads DTGVSQNPRHKITKRGQNVTFRCDPISEHNRLYWYRQTLGQGPEFLTYFQNEAQLEKSRLLSDRFSAERPKGSFSTLEIQRTEQGDSAMYLCASSLQTTNEKLFFGSGTQLSVL.

This sequence joins TRBV20-1 and TRBJ2-7; D unresolved. Germline CDR1 reads DFQATT; CDR2 reads SNEGSKA (reference sequence). There are 11 residues in the CDR3. CDR3 in DNA: TGCATGGAAGGTATAAAAGACGAGCAGTACTTC. Residues: CMEGIKDEQYF.

The chain employs TRBV9 and TRBJ1-2, with D unclear. Germline V lookup: CDR1 SGDLS, CDR2 YYNGEE. Trimming shortened V by 4 bases and J by 4 bases, and 20 bases separated the two germline ends. This CDR3 is 16 amino acids long. The CDR3 DNA follows: TGTGCCAGCAGCCCTCGTGGAGGGAGGATGCTCTATGGCTACACCTTC. This sequence encodes CASSPRGGRMLYGYTF.

The V and J genes are TRBV5-1 and TRBJ2-5; 10 nucleotides align to TRBD2. The length of the CDR3 is 15 residues. Trimming took 4 bases from V and 4 from J; bases not matched to a gene: 7. Germline CDR1 and CDR2: SGHRS and YFSETQ. The CDR3 loop is CASSLSGGARETQYF. The CDR3 coding sequence is TGCGCCAGCAGCCTGAGCGGGGGGGCTAGAGAGACCCAGTACTTC.

The count of this clone is one. The genes are TRBV10-3 and TRBJ1-2; 9 positions agree with TRBD1. This CDR3 is 14 amino acids long. V dropped 6 bases and J dropped 5; count of bases not matched to a gene: 7. CDR1 and CDR2 from the germline V gene are ENHRY and SYGVKD. As DNA, the CDR3 is TGTGCCATCAGAACGGGACAGGGAGATTATGGCTACACCTTC. It is translated as CAIRTGQGDYGYTF.

In its sample, this clone was seen a few times. J is TRBJ1-1 and V is TRBV18; no reliable D call. Germline lookup yields CDR1 KGHSH and CDR2 LQKENI. The CDR3 extends over 13 amino acids. Trimming shortened V by 3 bases and J by 4 bases, and 9 bases separated the two germline ends. DNA of the CDR3: TGTGCCAGCTCACCGGAAGGGAGCACTGAAGCTTTCTTT. Encoded protein: CASSPEGSTEAFF.

This chain joins TRBV18 and TRBJ2-7; 7 nucleotides line up with TRBD1. V was pared by 1 base and J by 4 bases, with 4 bases of the junction left unmatched. The CDR3 extends over 14 amino acids. Germline assignment: CDR1 KGHSH and CDR2 LQKENI. Written as DNA, the CDR3 is TGTGCCAGCTCACCACAGGGGGCGGAGTACGAGCAGTACTTC. Protein: CASSPQGAEYEQYF.

The chain recombines TRBV27 with TRBJ2-3, with 10 positions matching TRBD1. The J segment lost 7 bases and the V segment lost 5 bases, leaving 15 bases of the junction unmatched. CDR3 length equals 17 residues. The V gene's germline CDR1 is MNHEY and CDR2 SMNVEV (reference sequence). CDR3 loop: CASSKSRDRGSLYTQYF. The CDR3, as DNA: TGTGCCAGCAGTAAATCCCGGGACAGGGGTTCTCTATATACGCAGTATTTT.

V gene TRBV19 combines with J gene TRBJ2-7, with TRBD1 identical over 8 bases. CDR1 and CDR2 from the germline V gene are LNHDA and SQIVND (reference sequence). The CDR3 is 14 residues long. The V gene end was trimmed by 1 base and the J gene end by 5 bases; junction bases not matched to a gene: 4. The CDR3 here is CASSIGLTGDEQYF. DNA for the CDR3: TGTGCCAGTAGTATAGGGTTGACAGGGGACGAGCAGTACTTC.

The V call is TRBV6-5, the J call TRBJ1-2; D call uncertain. The germline V gene encodes CDR1 MNHEY and CDR2 SVGAGI. Trimming shortened V by 8 bases and J by 8 bases, and 15 bases separated the two germline ends. There are 12 residues in the CDR3. For the CDR3, the DNA is TGTGCCAGCCGCAACCCCGGCTGGGGCTACACCTTC. Protein: CASRNPGWGYTF.

This clone has a handful of counts. The chain has TRBV28 and TRBJ2-5; D not certain. V gave up 3 bases and J gave up 8 bases, with 7 bases separating them. The CDR3 runs 11 residues. The germline gives CDR1 MDHEN, CDR2 SYDVKM. This CDR3 reads CASSFRITQYF. CDR3 bases: TGTGCCAGCAGTTTTCGCATAACCCAGTACTTC.

The rearrangement uses TRBV6-1 and TRBJ1-1; D perhaps matches TRBD1 (5 bases). CDR3 size: 13 residues. Germline CDR1 is MNHNS and CDR2 is SASEGT. The ends were cut back, 6 bases at V and 4 bases at J, with 12 bases in the middle. The DNA for the CDR3 is TGTGCCAGCAGGGGACGGACCCCCACTGAAGCTTTCTTT. The encoded protein is CASRGRTPTEAFF.

The table lists this clone with a count of one. The rearrangement joins TRBV4-2 to TRBJ2-7, with D perhaps matching TRBD2 (6 bases). CDR3 size: 14 residues. CDR1 LGHNA and CDR2 YNFKEQ come from the germline V gene. The V end lost 1 base, the J end lost 3 bases, and 10 bases lay between the germline ends. The CDR3 spells CASSQGLDSYEQYF. CDR3 nucleotides: TGTGCCAGCAGCCAAGGACTAGACAGCTACGAGCAGTACTTC.

The chain is built from TRBV5-1 and TRBJ2-7; D ambiguous. Looked up from germline, CDR1 is SGHRS and CDR2 is YFSETQ. This CDR3 contains 15 residues. Deletions cut 4 bases from V and 2 bases from J, with 16 bases between. The CDR3 is CASSQIPSTTYEQYF. CDR3 bases: TGCGCCAGCAGCCAGATCCCTTCTACCACCTACGAGCAGTACTTC.

The V and J genes are TRBV9 and TRBJ2-7, with D perhaps given as TRBD1 or TRBD2 (6 bases each). This CDR3 comprises 14 residues. V was clipped by 0 bases and J by 6 bases, with 13 bases between them. Germline CDR1 and CDR2: SGDLS and YYNGEE. The CDR3 sequence is CASSVVIRGGEQYF. The CDR3 DNA is TGTGCCAGCAGCGTAGTTATCAGGGGAGGCGAGCAGTACTTC.

The V and J genes are TRBV9 and TRBJ2-5, with D possibly being TRBD2 (6 bases). Germline values: CDR1 SGDLS, CDR2 YYNGEE. With 4 bases removed from V and 5 bases from J, the gap between germline ends came to 15 bases. This CDR3 comprises 14 residues. CDR3 region: CASSPTAGFETQYF. The CDR3 region has the DNA TGTGCCAGCAGCCCGACGGCGGGGTTCGAGACCCAGTACTTC.

This chain connects TRBV5-1 to TRBJ1-5, with TRBD1 as a possible D gene (5 bases). The V and J ends lost 3 bases and 6 bases respectively, with 13 bases between them. Per the germline V gene, CDR1 is SGHRS and CDR2 is YFSETQ. This CDR3 spans 14 amino acids. CDR3 sequence (DNA): TGCGCCAGCAGCTCCCGACAAGGGGCTCAGCCCCAGCATTTT. Protein: CASSSRQGAQPQHF.

The chain employs TRBV5-1 and TRBJ1-2, with D perhaps TRBD1 (5 bases). The CDR3 is 17 residues long. The germline V and J ends were trimmed by 4 bases and 1 base, with 20 bases remaining between them. The germline V gene encodes CDR1 SGHRS and CDR2 YFSETQ. The CDR3 loop is CASSPDVSQGLNYGYTF. The CDR3 region has the DNA TGCGCCAGCAGCCCGGACGTGAGTCAGGGCCTTAACTATGGCTACACCTTC.

This sequence joins TRBV7-9 and TRBJ2-5; a weak D match, TRBD2 (7 bases). V was pared by 6 bases and J by 2 bases, with 10 bases between. Germline CDR1 is SEHNR and CDR2 is FQNEAQ (reference sequence). The CDR3 runs 13 residues. CDR3 bases: TGTGCCAGCAGTAGGGGGGGACAAGAGACCCAGTACTTC. This encodes CASSRGGQETQYF.

The chain uses TRBV11-2 and TRBJ2-1, with 13 bases aligning to TRBD2. This CDR3 spans 16 amino acids. V gave up 2 bases and J gave up 5 bases; unmatched junction bases: 3. Germline V lookup: CDR1 SGHAT, CDR2 FQNNGV. CDR3 in DNA: TGTGCCAGCAGCTTACGGACTAGCGGGGGAGACAATGAGCAGTTCTTC. Protein sequence: CASSLRTSGGDNEQFF.

The V call is TRBV6-1, the J call TRBJ2-1; 8 bases line up with TRBD1. Germline values: CDR1 MNHNS, CDR2 SASEGT. The CDR3 consists of 15 residues. The trim removed 3 bases at V and 7 bases at J, leaving 8 bases unmatched. CDR3 DNA sequence: TGTGCCAGCAGTGAGAAGGACAGGGTCATGAATGAGCAGTTCTTC. It is translated as CASSEKDRVMNEQFF.